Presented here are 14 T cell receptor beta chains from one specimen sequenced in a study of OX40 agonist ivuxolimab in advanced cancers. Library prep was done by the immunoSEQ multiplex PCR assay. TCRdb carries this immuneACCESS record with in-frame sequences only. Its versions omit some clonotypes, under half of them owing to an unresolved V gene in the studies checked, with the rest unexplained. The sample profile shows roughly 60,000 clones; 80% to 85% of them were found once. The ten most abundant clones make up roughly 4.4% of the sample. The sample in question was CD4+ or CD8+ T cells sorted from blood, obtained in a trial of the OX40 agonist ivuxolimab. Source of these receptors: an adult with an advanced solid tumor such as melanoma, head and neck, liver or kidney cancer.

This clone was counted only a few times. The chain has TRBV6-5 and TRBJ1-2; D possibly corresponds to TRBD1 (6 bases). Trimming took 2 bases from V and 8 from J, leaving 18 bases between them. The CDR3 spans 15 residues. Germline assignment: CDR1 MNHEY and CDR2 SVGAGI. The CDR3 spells CASSYLGGRLYGYTF. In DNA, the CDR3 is TGTGCCAGCAGTTACCTCGGGGGGCGCCTTTACGGCTACACCTTC.

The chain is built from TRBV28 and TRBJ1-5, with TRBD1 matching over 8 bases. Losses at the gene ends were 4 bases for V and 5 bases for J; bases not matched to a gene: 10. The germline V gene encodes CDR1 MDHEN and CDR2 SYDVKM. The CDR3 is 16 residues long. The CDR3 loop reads CASSSGIRGLDQPQHF. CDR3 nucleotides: TGTGCCAGCAGTTCCGGGATCAGGGGGCTCGATCAGCCCCAGCATTTT.

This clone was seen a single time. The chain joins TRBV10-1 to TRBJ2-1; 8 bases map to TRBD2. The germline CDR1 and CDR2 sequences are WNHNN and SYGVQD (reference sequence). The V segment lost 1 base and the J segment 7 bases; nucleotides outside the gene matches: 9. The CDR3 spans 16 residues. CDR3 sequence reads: CASSELAGWRPNEQFF. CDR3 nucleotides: TGCGCCAGCAGTGAGTTAGCGGGGTGGCGGCCGAATGAGCAGTTCTTC.

The CDR3, as DNA: TGTGCCAGCAGCCTAGAACGGAGAGCTAACTATGGCTACACCTTC. Translated, it gives CASSLERRANYGYTF. V and J are TRBV6-1 and TRBJ1-2; no definite D call. The CDR3 loop spans 15 amino acids. CDR1 is MNHNS, CDR2 SASEGT, per germline. The V and J ends lost 6 bases and 0 bases respectively, with 14 bases between them.

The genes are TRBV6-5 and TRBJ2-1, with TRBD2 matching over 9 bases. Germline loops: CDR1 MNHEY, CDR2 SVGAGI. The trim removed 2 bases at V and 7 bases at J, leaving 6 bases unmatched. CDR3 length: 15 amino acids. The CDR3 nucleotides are TGTGCCAGCAGTTACACGGCGGGGGGGCCAAATGAGCAGTTCTTC. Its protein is CASSYTAGGPNEQFF.

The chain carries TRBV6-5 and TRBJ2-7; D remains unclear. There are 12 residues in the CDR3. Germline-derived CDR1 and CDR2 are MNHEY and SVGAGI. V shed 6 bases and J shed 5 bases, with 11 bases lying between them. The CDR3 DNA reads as TGTGCCAGCAGGGGGTCCCCCGACGAGCAGTACTTC. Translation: CASRGSPDEQYF.

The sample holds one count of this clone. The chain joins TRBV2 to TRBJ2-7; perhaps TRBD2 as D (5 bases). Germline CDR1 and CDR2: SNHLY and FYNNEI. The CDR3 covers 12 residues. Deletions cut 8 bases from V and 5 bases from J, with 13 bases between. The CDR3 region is CASRQAGNEQYF. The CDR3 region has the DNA TGTGCCAGCCGCCAGGCGGGTAACGAGCAGTACTTC.

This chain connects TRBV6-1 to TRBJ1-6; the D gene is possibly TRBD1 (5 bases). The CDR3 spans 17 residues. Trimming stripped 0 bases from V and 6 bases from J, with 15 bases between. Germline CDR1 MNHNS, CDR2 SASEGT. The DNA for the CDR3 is TGTGCCAGCAGTGAAGCTCCCCCGACAGTCCCTAATTCACCCCTCCACTTT. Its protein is CASSEAPPTVPNSPLHF.

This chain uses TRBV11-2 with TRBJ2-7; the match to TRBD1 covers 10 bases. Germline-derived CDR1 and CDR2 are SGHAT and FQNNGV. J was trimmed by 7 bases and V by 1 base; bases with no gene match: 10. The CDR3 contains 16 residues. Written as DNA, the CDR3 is TGTGCCAGCAGCTTAGGATCGGGACAGGGGATCAGAGAGCAGTACTTC. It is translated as CASSLGSGQGIREQYF.

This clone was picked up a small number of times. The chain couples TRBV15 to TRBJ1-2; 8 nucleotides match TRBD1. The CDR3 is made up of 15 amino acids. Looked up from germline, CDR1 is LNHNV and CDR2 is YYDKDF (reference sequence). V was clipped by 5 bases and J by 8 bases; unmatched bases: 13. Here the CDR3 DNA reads TGTGCCACCAGCTCTAGAAGGGACAGGCCGGAAGGCTACACCTTC. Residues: CATSSRRDRPEGYTF.

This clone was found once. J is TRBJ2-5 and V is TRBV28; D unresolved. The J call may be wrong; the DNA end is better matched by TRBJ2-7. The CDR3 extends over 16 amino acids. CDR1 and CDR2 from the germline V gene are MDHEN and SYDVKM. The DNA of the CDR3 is TGTGCCAGCAGCCCCTCCGGAAGGCGAAGCTCCTACGAGCAGTACTTC. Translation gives CASSPSGRRSSYEQYF.

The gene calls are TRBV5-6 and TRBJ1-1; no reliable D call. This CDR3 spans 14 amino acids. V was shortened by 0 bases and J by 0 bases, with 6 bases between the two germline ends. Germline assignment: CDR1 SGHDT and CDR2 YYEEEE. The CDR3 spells CASSLGLMNTEAFF. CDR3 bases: TGTGCCAGCAGCTTGGGACTGATGAACACTGAAGCTTTCTTT.

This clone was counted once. CDR3 loop: CASNSQGLSYEQYF. CDR3 DNA: TGTGCCAGCAACTCCCAGGGACTATCTTACGAGCAGTACTTC. V and J are TRBV2 and TRBJ2-7; 7 bases map to TRBD2. The germline V gene encodes CDR1 SNHLY and CDR2 FYNNEI. The CDR3 is made up of 14 amino acids. The junction had 10 bases not matched to a gene; V was cut back by 7 bases and J by 4 bases.

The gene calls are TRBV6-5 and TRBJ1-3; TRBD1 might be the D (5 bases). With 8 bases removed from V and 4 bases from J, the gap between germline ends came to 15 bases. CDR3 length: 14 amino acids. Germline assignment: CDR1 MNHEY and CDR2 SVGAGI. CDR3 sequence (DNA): TGTGCCAGCTCTACCGGGACGCGGGGAAACACCATATATTTT. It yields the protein CASSTGTRGNTIYF.